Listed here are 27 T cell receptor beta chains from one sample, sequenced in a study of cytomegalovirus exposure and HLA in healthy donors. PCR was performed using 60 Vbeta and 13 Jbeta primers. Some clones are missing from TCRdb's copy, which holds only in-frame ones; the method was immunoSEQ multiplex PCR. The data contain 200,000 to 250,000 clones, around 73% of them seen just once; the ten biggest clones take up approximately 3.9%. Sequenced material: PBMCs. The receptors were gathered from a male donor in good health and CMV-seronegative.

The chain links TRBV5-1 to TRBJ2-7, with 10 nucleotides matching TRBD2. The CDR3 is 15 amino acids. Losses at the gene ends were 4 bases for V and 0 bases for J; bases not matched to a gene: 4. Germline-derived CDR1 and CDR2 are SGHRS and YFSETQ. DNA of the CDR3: TGCGCCAGCAGCACCCCTAGCGGGAGCTCCTACGAGCAGTACTTC. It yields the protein CASSTPSGSSYEQYF.

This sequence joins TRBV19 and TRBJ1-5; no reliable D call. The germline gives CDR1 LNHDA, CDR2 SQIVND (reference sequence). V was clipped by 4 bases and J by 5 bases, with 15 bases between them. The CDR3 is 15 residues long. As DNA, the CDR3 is TGTGCCAGTAGTACCCACGGTGCGCCGGATCAGCCCCAGCATTTT. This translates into CASSTHGAPDQPQHF.

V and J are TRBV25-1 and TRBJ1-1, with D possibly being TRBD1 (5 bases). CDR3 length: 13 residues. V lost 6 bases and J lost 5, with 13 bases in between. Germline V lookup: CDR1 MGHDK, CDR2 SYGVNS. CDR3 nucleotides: TGTGCCAGCAGCCGAGAGGGGAGGACTGAAGCTTTCTTT. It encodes CASSREGRTEAFF.

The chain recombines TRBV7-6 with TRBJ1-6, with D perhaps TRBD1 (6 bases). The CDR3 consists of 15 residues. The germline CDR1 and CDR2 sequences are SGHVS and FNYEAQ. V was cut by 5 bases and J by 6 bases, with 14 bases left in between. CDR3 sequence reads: CASSLSRGGNSPLHF. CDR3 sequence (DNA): TGTGCCAGCAGCCTAAGCCGAGGGGGTAATTCACCCCTCCACTTT.

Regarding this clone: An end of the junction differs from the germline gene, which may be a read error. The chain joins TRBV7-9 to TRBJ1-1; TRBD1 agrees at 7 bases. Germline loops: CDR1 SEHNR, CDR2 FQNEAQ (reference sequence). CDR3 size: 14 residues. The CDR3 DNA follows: TGTTCCAGCAGCTGGGGGACAGCGAACACTGAAGCTTTCTTT. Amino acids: CSSSWGTANTEAFF.

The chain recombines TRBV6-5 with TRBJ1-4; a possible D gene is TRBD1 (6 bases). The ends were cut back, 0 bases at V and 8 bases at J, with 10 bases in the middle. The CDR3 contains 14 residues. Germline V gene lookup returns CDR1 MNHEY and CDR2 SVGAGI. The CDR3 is CASSYSRTVEKLFF. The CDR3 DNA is TGTGCCAGCAGTTACTCCAGGACAGTCGAAAAACTGTTTTTT.

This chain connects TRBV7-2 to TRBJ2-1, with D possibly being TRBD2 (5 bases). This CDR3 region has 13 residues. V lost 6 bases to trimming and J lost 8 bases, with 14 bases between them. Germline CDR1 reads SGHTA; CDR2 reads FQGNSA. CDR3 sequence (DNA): TGTGCCAGCAGGCTCCAGCTAGCACATGAGCAGTTCTTC. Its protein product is CASRLQLAHEQFF. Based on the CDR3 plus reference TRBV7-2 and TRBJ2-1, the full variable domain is GAGVSQSPSNKVTEKGKDVELRCDPISGHTALYWYRQSLGQGLEFLIYFQGNSAPDKSGLPSDRFSAERTGGSVSTLTIQRTQQEDSAVYLCASRLQLAHEQFFGPGTRLTVL.

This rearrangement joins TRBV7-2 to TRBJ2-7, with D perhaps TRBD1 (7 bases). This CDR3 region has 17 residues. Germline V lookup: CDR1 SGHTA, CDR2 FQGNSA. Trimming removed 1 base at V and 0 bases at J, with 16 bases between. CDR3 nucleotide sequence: TGTGCCAGCAGCTTAGGTCCCAGGGGGGTTAGCTCCTACGAGCAGTACTTC. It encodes CASSLGPRGVSSYEQYF. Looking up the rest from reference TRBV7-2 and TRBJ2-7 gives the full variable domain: GAGVSQSPSNKVTEKGKDVELRCDPISGHTALYWYRQSLGQGLEFLIYFQGNSAPDKSGLPSDRFSAERTGGSVSTLTIQRTQQEDSAVYLCASSLGPRGVSSYEQYFGPGTRLTVT.

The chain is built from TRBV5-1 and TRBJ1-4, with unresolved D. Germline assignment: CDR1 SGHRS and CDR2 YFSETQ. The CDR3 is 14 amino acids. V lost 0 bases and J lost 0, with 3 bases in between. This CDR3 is CASSLAATNEKLFF. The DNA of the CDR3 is TGCGCCAGCAGCTTGGCTGCAACTAATGAAAAACTGTTTTTT.

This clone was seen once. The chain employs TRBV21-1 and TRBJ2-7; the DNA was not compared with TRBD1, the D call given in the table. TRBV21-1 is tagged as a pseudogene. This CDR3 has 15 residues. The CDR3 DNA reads TGTGCCAGCAGCAAAGACAGGGGGGACCTCTACGAGCAGTACTTC. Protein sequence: CASSKDRGDLYEQYF.

The DNA of the CDR3 is TGTGCCAGCAGTTTATCCCCCCGGACAGGTCACTACGAGCAGTACTTC. Translating it yields CASSLSPRTGHYEQYF. The chain couples TRBV27 to TRBJ2-7; 7 bases line up with TRBD1. The CDR3 length is 16 residues. CDR1 and CDR2 (germline): MNHEY, SMNVEV (reference sequence). With 0 bases clipped from V and 3 bases from J, the junction kept 8 bases outside the gene matches.

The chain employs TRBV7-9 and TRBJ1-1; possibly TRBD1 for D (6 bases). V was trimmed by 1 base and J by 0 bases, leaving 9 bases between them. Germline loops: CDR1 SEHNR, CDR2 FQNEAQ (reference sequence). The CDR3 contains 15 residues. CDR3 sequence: CASSLDGGMNTEAFF. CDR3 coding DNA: TGTGCCAGCAGCTTAGATGGGGGCATGAACACTGAAGCTTTCTTT.

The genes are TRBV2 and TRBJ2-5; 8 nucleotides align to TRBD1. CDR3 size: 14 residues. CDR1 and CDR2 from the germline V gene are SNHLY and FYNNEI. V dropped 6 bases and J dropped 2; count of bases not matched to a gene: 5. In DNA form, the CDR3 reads TGTGCCAGCAGGAGGGACAGGAGTCAAGAGACCCAGTACTTC. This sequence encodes CASRRDRSQETQYF.

This chain's CDR3 is CASSGPRGGDGVQETQYF. DNA for the CDR3: TGTGCCAGTAGTGGGCCGAGGGGGGGGGACGGGGTCCAAGAGACCCAGTACTTC. The rearrangement joins TRBV19 to TRBJ2-5; D is perhaps TRBD2 (7 bases). CDR3 length equals 18 residues. CDR1 LNHDA and CDR2 SQIVND come from the germline V gene (reference sequence). V gave up 5 bases and J gave up 1 base, with 23 bases separating them.

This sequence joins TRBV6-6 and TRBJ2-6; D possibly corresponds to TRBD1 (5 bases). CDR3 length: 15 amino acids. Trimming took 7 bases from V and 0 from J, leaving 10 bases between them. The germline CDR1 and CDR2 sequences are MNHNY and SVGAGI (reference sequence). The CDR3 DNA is TGTGCCAGCACAGGGATTAGCTCTGGGGCCAACGTCCTGACTTTC. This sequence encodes CASTGISSGANVLTF.

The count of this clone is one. CDR3 amino acids: CASSPGPGRELFF. The CDR3 bases are TGTGCCAGCAGCCCCGGCCCCGGGAGGGAGCTGTTTTTT. The chain has TRBV6-5 and TRBJ2-2; D is perhaps TRBD2 (5 bases). Germline V gene lookup returns CDR1 MNHEY and CDR2 SVGAGI. V was pared by 6 bases and J by 9 bases, with 14 bases between. This CDR3 region has 13 residues.

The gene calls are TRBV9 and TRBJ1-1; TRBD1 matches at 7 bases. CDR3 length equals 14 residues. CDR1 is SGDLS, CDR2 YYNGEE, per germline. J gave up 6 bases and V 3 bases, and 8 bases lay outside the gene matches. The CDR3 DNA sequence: TGTGCCAGCAGCGGTTTAAACAGGGGCGCTGAAGCTTTCTTT. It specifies CASSGLNRGAEAFF.

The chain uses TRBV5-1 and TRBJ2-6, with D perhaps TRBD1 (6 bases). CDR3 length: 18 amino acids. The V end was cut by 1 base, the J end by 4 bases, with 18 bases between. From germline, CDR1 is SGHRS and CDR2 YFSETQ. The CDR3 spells CASSLLRGYSAGANVLTF. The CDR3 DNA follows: TGCGCCAGCAGCTTGTTAAGGGGGTACTCCGCCGGGGCCAACGTCCTGACTTTC.

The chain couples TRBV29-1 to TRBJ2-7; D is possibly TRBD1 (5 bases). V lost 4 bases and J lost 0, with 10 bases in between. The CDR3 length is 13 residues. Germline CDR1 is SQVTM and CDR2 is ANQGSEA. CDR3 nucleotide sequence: TGCAGCGTTGTGTCGCAGGGCTCCTACGAGCAGTACTTC. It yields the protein CSVVSQGSYEQYF.

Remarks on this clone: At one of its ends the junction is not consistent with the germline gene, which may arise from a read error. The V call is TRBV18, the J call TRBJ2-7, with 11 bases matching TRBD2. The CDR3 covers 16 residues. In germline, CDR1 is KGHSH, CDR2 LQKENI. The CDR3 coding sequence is TGTGCCAGCTCACCCCCAGGACTAGCGGGCTCCAACGAGCAGTACTTC. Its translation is CASSPPGLAGSNEQYF.

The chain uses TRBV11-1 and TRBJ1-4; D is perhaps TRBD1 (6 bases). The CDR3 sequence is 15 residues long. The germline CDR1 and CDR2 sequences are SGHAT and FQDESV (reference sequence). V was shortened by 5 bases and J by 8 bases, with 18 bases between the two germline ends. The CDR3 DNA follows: TGTGCCAGCAGCCCCTTAGGGGGGGCCTTGGAAAAACTGTTTTTT. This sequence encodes CASSPLGGALEKLFF.

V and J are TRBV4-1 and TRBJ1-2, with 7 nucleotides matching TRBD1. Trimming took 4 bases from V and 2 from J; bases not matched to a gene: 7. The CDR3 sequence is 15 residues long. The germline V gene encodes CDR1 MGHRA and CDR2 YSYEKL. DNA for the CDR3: TGCGCCAGCAGCCCGGGACAGACCGACAACTATGGCTACACCTTC. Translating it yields CASSPGQTDNYGYTF.

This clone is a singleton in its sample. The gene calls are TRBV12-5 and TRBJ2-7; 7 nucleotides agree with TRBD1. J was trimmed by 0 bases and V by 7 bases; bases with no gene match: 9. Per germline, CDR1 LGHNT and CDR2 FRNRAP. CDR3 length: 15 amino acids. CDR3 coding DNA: TGTGCTAGTGCCTTGGGGGCAGGGGGCTCCTACGAGCAGTACTTC. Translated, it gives CASALGAGGSYEQYF.

The CDR3 is CASSLRGSTNEKLFF. The CDR3 DNA reads TGTGCCAGCAGCTTAAGGGGATCAACTAATGAAAAACTGTTTTTT. The chain recombines TRBV11-1 with TRBJ1-4, with a possible D match to TRBD1 (5 bases). The germline V gene encodes CDR1 SGHAT and CDR2 FQDESV (reference sequence). The V end lost 2 bases, the J end lost 0 bases, and 7 bases lay between the germline ends. The CDR3 extends over 15 amino acids.

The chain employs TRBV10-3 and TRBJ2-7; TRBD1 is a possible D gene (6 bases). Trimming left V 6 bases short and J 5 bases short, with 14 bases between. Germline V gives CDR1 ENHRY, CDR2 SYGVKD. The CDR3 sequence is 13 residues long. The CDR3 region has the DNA TGTGCCATCAGAGGGGGTATTCAAGACGAGCAGTACTTC. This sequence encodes CAIRGGIQDEQYF.

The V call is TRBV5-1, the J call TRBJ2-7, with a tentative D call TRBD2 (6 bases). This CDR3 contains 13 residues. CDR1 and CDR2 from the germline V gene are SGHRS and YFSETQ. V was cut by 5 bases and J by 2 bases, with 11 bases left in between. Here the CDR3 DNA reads TGCGCCAGCAGTCTAGCGCGAGCCTACGAGCAGTACTTC. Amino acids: CASSLARAYEQYF.

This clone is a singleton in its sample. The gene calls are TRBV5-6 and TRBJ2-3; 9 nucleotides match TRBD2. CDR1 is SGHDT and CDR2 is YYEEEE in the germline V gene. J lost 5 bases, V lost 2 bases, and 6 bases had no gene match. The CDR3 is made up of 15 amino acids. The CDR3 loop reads CASSLFSGRRDTQYF. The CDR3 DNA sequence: TGTGCCAGCAGCTTATTTAGCGGGAGACGAGATACGCAGTATTTT.